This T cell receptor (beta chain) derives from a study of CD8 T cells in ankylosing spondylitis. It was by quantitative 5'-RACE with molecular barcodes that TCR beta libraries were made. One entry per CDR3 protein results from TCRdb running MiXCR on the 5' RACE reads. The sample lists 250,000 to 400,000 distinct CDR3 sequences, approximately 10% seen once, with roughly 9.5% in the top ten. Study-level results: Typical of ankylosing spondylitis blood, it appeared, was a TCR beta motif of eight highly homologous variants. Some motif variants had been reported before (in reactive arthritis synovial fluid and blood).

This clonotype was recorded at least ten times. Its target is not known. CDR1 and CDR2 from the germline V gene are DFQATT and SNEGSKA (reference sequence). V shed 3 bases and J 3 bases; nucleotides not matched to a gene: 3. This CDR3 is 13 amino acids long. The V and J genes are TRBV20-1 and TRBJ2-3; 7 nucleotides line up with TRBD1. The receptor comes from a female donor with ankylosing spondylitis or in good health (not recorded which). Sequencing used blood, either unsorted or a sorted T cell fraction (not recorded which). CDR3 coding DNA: TGCAGTGCTAGGACAGGGACGACAGATACGCAGTATTTT. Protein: CSARTGTTDTQYF.